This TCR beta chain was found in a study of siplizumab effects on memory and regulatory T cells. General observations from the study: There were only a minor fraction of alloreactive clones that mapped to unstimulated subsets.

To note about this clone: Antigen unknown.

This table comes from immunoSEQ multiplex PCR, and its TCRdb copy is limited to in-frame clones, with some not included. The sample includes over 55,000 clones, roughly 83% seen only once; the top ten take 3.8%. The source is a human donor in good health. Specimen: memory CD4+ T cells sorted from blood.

In DNA form, the CDR3 reads TGTGCCAGCAGCTTAAACTCGGATGAGCAGTTCTTC. It specifies CASSLNSDEQFF. The rearrangement links TRBV7-8 to TRBJ2-1; the D is unclear. The germline V gene has CDR1 SGHVS and CDR2 FQNEAQ. This CDR3 spans 12 amino acids. Between the trimmed V and J ends, which lost 2 bases and 8 bases, there was a span of 7 bases.